This entry concerns a single T cell receptor (beta chain). Germline V gene lookup returns CDR1 MDHEN and CDR2 SYDVKM. The CDR3 covers 17 residues. With 1 base clipped from V and 4 bases from J, the junction kept 13 bases outside the gene matches. Some clones are missing from TCRdb's copy, which holds only in-frame ones; the method was immunoSEQ multiplex PCR. The sample includes roughly 100,000 clones, approximately 96% of them seen just once. The data originate from a study of technical replicates of blood from a few donors. The chain has TRBV28 and TRBJ2-7; 7 nucleotides line up with TRBD1. The material sequenced was T cells isolated from PBMCs. This receptor was identified in a human donor in good health. In nucleotides, the CDR3 is TGTGCCAGCAGTTTATCCGGTTACAGGGGATCAAGGTACGAGCAGTACTTC. Its translation is CASSLSGYRGSRYEQYF.